This T cell receptor beta chain originates from a study of CD8 T cells in Susac syndrome. Study-level points and caveats: It was acknowledged by the study that relatively few individuals were included in its TCR sequencing and HLA analysis.

Comments on this clonotype: Its target is unknown.

Patients having Susac syndrome satisfied recently defined diagnostic criteria for definite or probable disease. Random hexamers were used to reverse transcribe an amount of roughly 0.5 to 1 ug RNA. TCRdb reprocessed the immunoSEQ multiplex PCR reads with MiXCR, giving one entry per CDR3 protein. The data hold about 140,000 distinct CDR3 sequences, with 85% to 95% observed a single time. The sequenced sample was CD4+ T cells from PBMCs. This clonotype originated in a human donor with Susac syndrome.

This CDR3 reads CASSQVGGGEAFF. Here the CDR3 DNA reads TGTGCCAGCAGCCAAGTAGGTGGGGGTGAAGCTTTCTTT. The chain employs TRBV3-1 and TRBJ1-1, with D possibly being TRBD1 (5 bases). Germline CDR1 is LGHDT and CDR2 is YNNKEL (reference sequence). Trimming shortened V by 1 base and J by 7 bases, and 10 bases separated the two germline ends. The CDR3 runs 13 residues.